The following is a T cell receptor (beta chain) sequence with its context. V was clipped by 8 bases and J by 0 bases, with 11 bases between them. Germline lookup yields CDR1 KGHSH and CDR2 LQKENI. The CDR3 is 14 amino acids. The sample is drawn from a study of blood T cell repertoires in COVID-19. Whole-study context: Material from acute and convalescent COVID-19 was sourced from the United States, Italy and Spain. In each case, the material was cDNA or gDNA derived from T cells, B-cell-depleted T cells, or PBMCs.

Per the study methods: Estimated nucleated cell counts came from reference gene primer amplification. Repertoires were generated with immunoSEQ multiplex PCR, while TCRdb's copy carries only in-frame clones and drops some. Clonal size and the V and J genes are those of that table, whereas D and trimming came from the DNA. The sample has some 89,000 clones, more than 65% seen once; the top ten hold around 4.5%. The J gene is TRBJ2-1, the V gene TRBV18; possible D gene TRBD1, 5 bases. Sample: peripheral blood. The receptor comes from a man aged 55 to 70 with acute or convalescent COVID-19. As DNA, the CDR3 is TGTGCCAGCGCACGACAGAGCTCCTACAATGAGCAGTTCTTC. Protein sequence: CASARQSSYNEQFF.